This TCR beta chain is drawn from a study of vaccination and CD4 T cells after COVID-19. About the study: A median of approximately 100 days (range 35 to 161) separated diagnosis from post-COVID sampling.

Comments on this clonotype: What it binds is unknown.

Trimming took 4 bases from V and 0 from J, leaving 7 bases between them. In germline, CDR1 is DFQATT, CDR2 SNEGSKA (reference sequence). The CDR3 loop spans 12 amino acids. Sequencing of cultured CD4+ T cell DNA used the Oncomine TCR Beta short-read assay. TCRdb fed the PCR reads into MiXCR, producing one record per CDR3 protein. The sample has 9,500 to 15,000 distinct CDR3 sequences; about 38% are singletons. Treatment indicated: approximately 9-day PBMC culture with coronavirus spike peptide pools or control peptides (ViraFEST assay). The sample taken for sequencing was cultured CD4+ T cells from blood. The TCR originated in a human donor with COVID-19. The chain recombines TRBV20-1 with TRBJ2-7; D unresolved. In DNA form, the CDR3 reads TGCAGTGCTATTGGGCCCTCCTACGAGCAGTACTTC. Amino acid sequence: CSAIGPSYEQYF.